Following are 20 T cell receptor beta chains from one sample sequenced in a study of response to subunit inactivated influenza vaccine. In TCRdb, the RT-PCR reads were re-called with MiXCR into one record per CDR3 protein. The data show about 580,000 distinct CDR3 sequences, 12% to 15% seen once. Sequenced material: PBMCs from blood, taken 11 to 12 days after vaccination. Receptors originate from a man in his forties or fifties who received an inactivated influenza vaccine.

The V gene is TRBV3-1, the J gene TRBJ1-1, with a weak D call TRBD1 (5 bases). The CDR3 has 14 residues. CDR1 is LGHDT, CDR2 YNNKEL, per germline (reference sequence). Trimming left V 0 bases short and J 7 bases short, with 12 bases between. The CDR3 protein is CASSQDRLRGEAFF. The DNA for the CDR3 is TGTGCCAGCAGCCAAGACAGGCTGAGGGGTGAAGCTTTCTTT.

The chain recombines TRBV20-1 with TRBJ2-1; 8 bases fit TRBD2. J was trimmed by 1 base and V by 6 bases; bases with no gene match: 8. Germline V gives CDR1 DFQATT, CDR2 SNEGSKA (reference sequence). The CDR3 totals 15 residues. The CDR3, as DNA: TGCAGTGCCCAGCAGCGCGGGGGGTCCTACAATGAGCAGTTCTTC. This sequence encodes CSAQQRGGSYNEQFF.

This clonotype was seen a handful of times. The chain joins TRBV6-2 or TRBV6-3 to TRBJ2-2; D is possibly TRBD2 (7 bases). V was shortened by 6 bases and J by 7 bases, with 21 bases between the two germline ends. Germline V gene lookup returns CDR1 MNHEY and CDR2 SVGEGT. CDR3 size: 16 residues. CDR3 bases: TGTGCCAGCAGACCTCCGTTGGGGGGGCTTCACGGGGAGCTGTTTTTT. It is translated as CASRPPLGGLHGELFF.

J is TRBJ2-1 and V is TRBV18; D is perhaps TRBD1 or TRBD2 (5 bases each). Germline CDR1 KGHSH, CDR2 LQKENI. Deletions cut 0 bases from V and 12 bases from J, with 12 bases between. The CDR3 runs 13 residues. The CDR3 nucleotides read TGTGCCAGCTCACCACCCGGGACGCCCCTGCAGTTCTTC. This translates into CASSPPGTPLQFF.

The CDR3 nucleotides are TGTGCCAGCAGCTTAGGACTCTCGGCGGGTGTGCGGACGAATGAGCAGTTCTTC. It is translated as CASSLGLSAGVRTNEQFF. J is TRBJ2-1 and V is TRBV11-2; TRBD2 is a possible D gene (5 bases). This CDR3 is 18 amino acids long. The V end was cut by 1 base, the J end by 7 bases, with 23 bases between. Per germline, CDR1 SGHAT and CDR2 FQNNGV. Using reference TRBV11-2 and TRBJ2-1 for the parts outside the CDR3, the full variable domain is EAGVAQSPRYKIIEKRQSVAFWCNPISGHATLYWYQQILGQGPKLLIQFQNNGVVDDSQLPKDRFSAERLKGVDSTLKIQPAKLEDSAVYLCASSLGLSAGVRTNEQFFGPGTRLTVL.

This clonotype has a handful of counts. J is TRBJ2-1 and V is TRBV6-2 or TRBV6-3; TRBD2 is a possible D gene (6 bases). This CDR3 comprises 18 residues. CDR1 is MNHEY and CDR2 is SVGEGT in the germline V gene. V was pared by 5 bases and J by 0 bases, with 20 bases between. The CDR3 nucleotides are TGTGCCAGCAGTCCCCAAGGGCGAATCGGGGGCTCCTACAATGAGCAGTTCTTC. This translates into CASSPQGRIGGSYNEQFF.

The genes are TRBV20-1 and TRBJ2-5; a possible D gene is TRBD1 (6 bases). The germline V gene has CDR1 DFQATT and CDR2 SNEGSKA (reference sequence). The CDR3 runs to 12 residues. The V end lost 8 bases, the J end lost 2 bases, and 12 bases lay between the germline ends. CDR3 nucleotide sequence: TGCAGTACTACAGGGATACAAGAGACCCAGTACTTC. Translating gives CSTTGIQETQYF.

There are a few counts of this clonotype. The chain uses TRBV15 and TRBJ2-1; D not resolved. The germline V gene encodes CDR1 LNHNV and CDR2 YYDKDF (reference sequence). Trimming removed 0 bases from V and 0 bases from J, with 12 bases in between. There are 17 residues in the CDR3. Here the CDR3 reads CATSRDPRASSYNEQFF. CDR3 sequence (DNA): TGTGCCACCAGCAGAGATCCCCGCGCTAGCTCCTACAATGAGCAGTTCTTC.

The chain has TRBV5-1 and TRBJ2-7; D unclear. The V gene's germline CDR1 is SGHRS and CDR2 YFSETQ. The V end was cut by 2 bases, the J end by 0 bases, with 9 bases between. This CDR3 region has 14 residues. CDR3: CASSLGPVSYEQYF. CDR3 DNA sequence: TGCGCCAGCAGCTTAGGTCCAGTCTCCTACGAGCAGTACTTC. The entire variable domain, with the rest obtained from reference TRBV5-1 and TRBJ2-7, is as follows: KAGVTQTPRYLIKTRGQQVTLSCSPISGHRSVSWYQQTPGQGLQFLFEYFSETQRNKGNFPGRFSGRQFSNSRSEMNVSTLELGDSALYLCASSLGPVSYEQYFGPGTRLTVT.

In this sample, this clonotype turned up many times. The V call is TRBV9, the J call TRBJ2-5; TRBD1 might be the D (6 bases). From germline, CDR1 is SGDLS and CDR2 YYNGEE. The CDR3 is made up of 14 amino acids. V was clipped by 0 bases and J by 4 bases, with 10 bases between them. The CDR3 DNA follows: TGTGCCAGCAGCGTAGCCAGGGGCAGAGAGACCCAGTACTTC. It yields the protein CASSVARGRETQYF.

This clonotype came up a few times. This chain connects TRBV7-2 to TRBJ2-1; 8 nucleotides line up with TRBD1. Germline V gene sequence: CDR1 SGHTA, CDR2 FQGNSA. The CDR3 has 15 amino acids. Trimming cost V 5 bases and J 5 bases; bases outside gene matches: 8. The CDR3 coding sequence is TGTGCCAGCAGCCTCCAGGGGGCGGCAAACAATGAGCAGTTCTTC. Protein product: CASSLQGAANNEQFF.

This clonotype has more than one count but fewer than ten. The chain uses TRBV6-2 or TRBV6-3 and TRBJ1-5, with 7 bases identical to TRBD1. This CDR3 is built from 14 residues. V was clipped by 2 bases and J by 7 bases; unmatched bases: 5. Per germline, CDR1 MNHEY and CDR2 SVGEGT. The CDR3 reads CASSYNRGLQPQHF. Written as DNA, the CDR3 is TGTGCCAGCAGTTACAACAGGGGATTGCAGCCCCAGCATTTT.

The rearrangement links TRBV4-1 to TRBJ2-3; D not certain. Germline CDR1 MGHRA, CDR2 YSYEKL. The V gene lost 2 bases and the J gene lost 0 bases, with 15 bases spanning the gap. The length of the CDR3 is 17 residues. In DNA form, the CDR3 reads TGCGCCAGCAGCCAATTCCCACCCGCTAAAAGCACAGATACGCAGTATTTT. It yields the protein CASSQFPPAKSTDTQYF.

This clonotype came up once. One junction end disagrees with the germline gene, perhaps due to a read error. The chain combines TRBV16 with TRBJ1-4; D call uncertain. Germline CDR1 KGHSY, CDR2 FQNENV. The CDR3 is 15 amino acids. CDR3 in amino acids: CASSQSQSTYEKLFF. DNA for the CDR3: TGTGCCAGCAGCCAATCACAGTCAACTTATGAAAAACTGTTTTTT. Together with reference TRBV16 and TRBJ1-4, the CDR3 gives the full variable domain: GEEVAQTPKHLVRGEGQKAKLYCAPIKGHSYVFWYQQVLKNEFKFLISFQNENVFDETGMPKERFSAKCLPNSPCSLEIQATKLEDSAVYFCASSQSQSTYEKLFFGSGTQLSVL.

The chain employs TRBV10-3 and TRBJ2-2; TRBD2 aligns across 8 bases. This CDR3 spans 16 amino acids. V dropped 3 bases and J dropped 5; count of bases not matched to a gene: 8. Per germline, CDR1 ENHRY and CDR2 SYGVKD. CDR3 loop: CAISDPGGPRTGELFF. The DNA for the CDR3 is TGTGCCATCAGTGACCCGGGAGGGCCGCGGACCGGGGAGCTGTTTTTT.

V is TRBV19 and J is TRBJ1-2; no reliable D call. V was trimmed by 4 bases and J by 0 bases, leaving 12 bases between them. The CDR3 runs to 15 residues. Per germline, CDR1 LNHDA and CDR2 SQIVND (reference sequence). CDR3 nucleotide sequence: TGTGCCAGTAGTACCCCAGTTGAGACTAACTATGGCTACACCTTC. It translates to CASSTPVETNYGYTF.

This clonotype has a handful of counts. The CDR3 here is CASSPRARGISGRAGEQFF. In DNA, the CDR3 is TGTGCCAGCAGCCCGAGGGCAAGGGGAATTAGCGGGAGGGCCGGTGAGCAGTTCTTC. The chain has TRBV7-8 and TRBJ2-1; TRBD2 aligns across 11 bases. This CDR3 comprises 19 residues. V shed 5 bases, J shed 9 bases, and the junction held 21 bases outside the gene matches. Germline loops: CDR1 SGHVS, CDR2 FQNEAQ.

This clonotype was observed a handful of times. CDR3 in DNA: TGTGCCAGCAGTTACTCGAAACAGAAGCCCTACGAGCAGTACTTC. Translation: CASSYSKQKPYEQYF. The chain carries TRBV6-5 and TRBJ2-7; D not resolved. Germline-derived CDR1 and CDR2 are MNHEY and SVGAGI. Trimming pared 0 bases from V and 2 bases from J, leaving 11 bases between. The CDR3 has 15 residues.

This clonotype has just a few counts. The J gene is TRBJ1-1, the V gene TRBV3-1; tentatively, D is TRBD1 (6 bases). The germline V and J ends were trimmed by 5 bases and 3 bases, with 16 bases remaining between them. Germline assignment: CDR1 LGHDT and CDR2 YNNKEL (reference sequence). CDR3 length: 15 amino acids. CDR3 amino acids: CASSDTRGYDTEAFF. The CDR3 DNA sequence: TGTGCCAGCAGCGATACAAGGGGGTATGACACTGAAGCTTTCTTT. The full variable domain, completed using reference TRBV3-1 and TRBJ1-1, is DTAVSQTPKYLVTQMGNDKSIKCEQNLGHDTMYWYKQDSKKFLKIMFSYNNKELIINETVPNRFSPKSPDKAHLNLHINSLELGDSAVYFCASSDTRGYDTEAFFGQGTRLTVV.

The V gene is TRBV7-3, the J gene TRBJ2-2; D is undetermined. This CDR3 region has 15 residues. Germline CDR1 and CDR2: SGHTA and FQGTGA. V was trimmed by 4 bases and J by 3 bases, leaving 12 bases between them. In DNA, the CDR3 is TGTGCCAGCAGCTACGGCGAGTCAGACACCGGGGAGCTGTTTTTT. As protein: CASSYGESDTGELFF.